This TCR beta chain was captured in a study of control samples from healthy donors and cancer patients. This table comes from immunoSEQ multiplex PCR, and its TCRdb copy is limited to in-frame clones, with some not included. The sample yields approximately 90,000 clones, 88% seen once. The V end was cut by 0 bases, the J end by 5 bases, with 13 bases between. The CDR3 is 16 residues long. CDR1 is ENHRY and CDR2 is SYGVKD in the germline V gene. This TCR was recovered from a woman aged 70-85 years in good health. The genes are TRBV10-3 and TRBJ2-2, with a weak D call TRBD2 (6 bases). Source material: blood. CDR3 nucleotide sequence: TGTGCCATCAGTGAGTCGTCTAGCGTTCGAACCGGGGAGCTGTTTTTT. As protein: CAISESSSVRTGELFF.